Given below is one TCR beta chain in context. V was trimmed by 11 bases and J by 10 bases, leaving 21 bases between them. The germline gives CDR1 MNHEY, CDR2 SVGAGI. The CDR3 is 13 residues long. These data come from a study of molecular identifiers for immune sequencing clone quantification. TCRdb re-called the PCR reads through MiXCR, storing one row per CDR3 protein. This table holds about 510,000 distinct CDR3 sequences, about 25% found once. Sample: naive CD8+ T cells from blood, with Jurkat cell RNA spiked in. Subset denoted: FACS-sorted CD8+CD4-CCR7+CD45RA+ naive T cells. The receptor was derived from a human donor in good health. Some libraries in this study had Jurkat cell RNA spiked in. The chain recombines TRBV6-5 with TRBJ2-1; D may correspond to TRBD1 or TRBD2 (6 bases each). The DNA for the CDR3 is TGTGCCTCCAGGGGCGGGATGAAGAGAGAGCAGTTCTTC. Translation gives CASRGGMKREQFF.